The 3 T cell receptor beta chains below come from one sample, sequenced in a study of blood T cell repertoires in COVID-19. This table comes from immunoSEQ multiplex PCR, and its TCRdb copy is limited to in-frame clones, with some not included. The sample lists tens of thousands of clones; about 90% were seen once. The sequenced sample consisted of peripheral blood. These receptors came from a woman aged 45-65 years with active or convalescent COVID-19.

J is TRBJ1-2 and V is TRBV6-5; TRBD1 matches 7 bases. V lost 3 bases and J lost 7; bases outside the gene matches: 11. The CDR3 has 15 amino acids. Germline CDR1 reads MNHEY; CDR2 reads SVGAGI. The CDR3 region has the DNA TGTGCCAGCAGTTATATCAGGCAGGGGGGTTCTGGCTACACCTTC. The encoded protein is CASSYIRQGGSGYTF.

The table lists this clone with a few counts. This chain connects TRBV19 to TRBJ2-7; TRBD1 agrees at 9 bases. The CDR3 extends over 13 amino acids. Germline trimming cut 6 bases from V and 6 bases from J; bases unmatched to any gene: 6. Germline V lookup: CDR1 LNHDA, CDR2 SQIVND (reference sequence). The CDR3 is CASRLQGAGEQYF. The CDR3 DNA reads as TGTGCCAGTAGACTACAGGGGGCCGGCGAGCAGTACTTC.

The chain carries TRBV5-1 and TRBJ1-1; TRBD1 is a possible D gene (5 bases). Germline V gene data show CDR1 as SGHRS and CDR2 as YFSETQ. The length of the CDR3 is 14 residues. V was trimmed by 2 bases and J by 1 base, leaving 9 bases between them. The CDR3 loop is CASSLNRGNTEAFF. In DNA, the CDR3 is TGCGCCAGCAGCTTAAATAGGGGGAACACTGAAGCTTTCTTT.